These 16 T cell receptor beta chains came from one sample sequenced in a study of post-analysis software for immune sequencing data. Study-level points and caveats: Comparison of patients with controls showed five TRBV segments more frequent in patients, TRBV5-6, TRBV5-1 and TRBV20-1 among them.

These TCRs are of unknown antigen specificity. Unique molecular identifiers were carried by the TCR beta cDNA libraries. TCRdb re-derived calls from the PCR reads in MiXCR, one entry per CDR3 protein. The sample includes about half a million distinct CDR3 sequences, approximately 46% of them seen just once. Source material: blood. These receptors were collected from a girl aged 5-17 years with multiple sclerosis.

The chain combines TRBV7-2 with TRBJ2-5; 9 bases line up with TRBD2. V lost 1 base to trimming and J lost 4 bases; unmatched junction nucleotides: 4. The germline CDR1 and CDR2 sequences are SGHTA and FQGNSA. There are 15 residues in the CDR3. DNA of the CDR3: TGTGCCAGCAGCTTAGGGGCGGGAGGGAGAGAGACCCAGTACTTC. It specifies CASSLGAGGRETQYF.

This sequence joins TRBV6-1 and TRBJ1-2, with D possibly matching TRBD1 (5 bases). CDR3 length equals 12 residues. Trimming removed 0 bases at V and 7 bases at J, with 6 bases between. Germline CDR1 MNHNS, CDR2 SASEGT. In nucleotides, the CDR3 is TGTGCCAGCAGTGAAGCGGACACTGGCTACACCTTC. Translating it yields CASSEADTGYTF.

V usage is TRBV4-2 and J usage is TRBJ2-5; TRBD2 agrees at 11 bases. The J segment lost 11 bases and the V segment lost 4 bases, leaving 15 bases of the junction unmatched. CDR1 is LGHNA and CDR2 is YNFKEQ in the germline V gene. The CDR3 sequence is 16 residues long. CDR3 nucleotides: TGTGCCAGCAGCCCAATTACTAGCGGGAGCCACAATGAGCAGTACTTC. Amino acids: CASSPITSGSHNEQYF.

This clonotype showed up just a few times. The chain links TRBV6-5 to TRBJ2-1; D unclear. V lost 5 bases and J lost 4, with 15 bases in between. Germline CDR1 MNHEY, CDR2 SVGAGI. The CDR3 loop spans 15 amino acids. Here the CDR3 DNA reads TGTGCCAGCAGTATCTCTAGGAGTGCGTACAATGAGCAGTTCTTC. Its protein is CASSISRSAYNEQFF.

CDR3 sequence reads: CSAGPMSSYEQYF. The CDR3 coding sequence is TGCAGTGCTGGACCCATGAGCTCCTACGAGCAGTACTTC. The chain combines TRBV20-1 with TRBJ2-7, with D unresolved. CDR1 and CDR2 from the germline V gene are DFQATT and SNEGSKA (reference sequence). This CDR3 has 13 amino acids. With 5 bases removed from V and 0 bases from J, the gap between germline ends came to 11 bases.

Note on this clonotype: A clone one base away is much larger, so this may be a read error. The rearrangement uses TRBV28 and TRBJ2-7, with 9 bases lining up with TRBD1. The CDR3 has 15 amino acids. Looked up from germline, CDR1 is MDHEN and CDR2 is SYDVKM. DNA of the CDR3: TGTGTCAGCAGCCCTGGGACAGGGTATTCCTACGAGCAGTACTTC. It translates to CVSSPGTGYSYEQYF.

The V gene is TRBV27, the J gene TRBJ1-5; possibly TRBD1 for D (5 bases). The CDR3 has 13 residues. Per germline, CDR1 MNHEY and CDR2 SMNVEV (reference sequence). Trimming shortened V by 5 bases and J by 5 bases, and 10 bases separated the two germline ends. CDR3 residues: CASSRGPHQPQHF. CDR3 coding DNA: TGTGCCAGCAGTAGGGGCCCGCATCAGCCCCAGCATTTT.

This sequence joins TRBV29-1 and TRBJ1-4; 10 bases align to TRBD1. The CDR3 is 13 amino acids. Germline CDR1 and CDR2: SQVTM and ANQGSEA. Germline trimming cut 7 bases from V and 3 bases from J; bases unmatched to any gene: 2. For the CDR3, the DNA is TGCAGCGGCGGACAGGGGGCTAATGAAAAACTGTTTTTT. Its translation: CSGGQGANEKLFF. The full variable domain, its missing parts supplied by reference TRBV29-1 and TRBJ1-4, is SAVISQKPSRDICQRGTSLTIQCQVDSQVTMMFWYRQQPGQSLTLIATANQGSEATYESGFVIDKFPISRPNLTFSTLTVSNMSPEDSSIYLCSGGQGANEKLFFGSGTQLSVL.

This clonotype was found a few times. This chain links TRBV20-1 with TRBJ1-2, with TRBD1 identical over 10 bases. This CDR3 is built from 13 residues. Germline V gene lookup returns CDR1 DFQATT and CDR2 SNEGSKA (reference sequence). Trimming at V came to 8 bases and at J to 4 bases, leaving 7 bases not matched to a gene. In DNA form, the CDR3 reads TGCAGTAGGGGACAGGGGCCAGGCTATGGCTACACCTTC. It codes for CSRGQGPGYGYTF.

As to this clonotype: The junction and the germline gene differ at one end; a read error may be behind it. This chain joins TRBV20-1 and TRBJ2-1; D gene uncertain. The length of the CDR3 is 13 residues. Germline assignment: CDR1 DFQATT and CDR2 SNEGSKA (reference sequence). The CDR3 sequence: CSASGPFYNEQFF. CDR3 sequence (DNA): TGCAGTGCTAGCGGGCCTTTCTACAATGAGCAATTCTTC.

This clonotype was detected once. CDR3: CASEGRGNEQYF. The CDR3 DNA follows: TGTGCCAGCGAGGGCAGGGGTAACGAGCAGTACTTC. The chain recombines TRBV28 with TRBJ2-5; tentative D call: TRBD1 (6 bases). The DNA end is a closer match to TRBJ2-7, so the J assignment may be wrong. From germline, CDR1 is MDHEN and CDR2 SYDVKM. The CDR3 has 12 residues.

The rearrangement joins TRBV9 to TRBJ2-3; perhaps TRBD2 as D (5 bases). Germline CDR1 SGDLS, CDR2 YYNGEE. The ends were cut back, 3 bases at V and 0 bases at J, with 8 bases in the middle. CDR3 length: 14 amino acids. Written as DNA, the CDR3 is TGTGCCAGCAGCGGGCGGACTAGCACAGATACGCAGTATTTT. Its translation: CASSGRTSTDTQYF.

A single count supports this clonotype. This chain links TRBV20-1 with TRBJ2-1; 9 bases agree with TRBD2. The DNA end is more similar to TRBJ2-7, so the J call may be wrong. The CDR3 is 15 amino acids. The V gene's germline CDR1 is DFQATT and CDR2 SNEGSKA (reference sequence). In DNA, the CDR3 is TGCAGTGCTAGACAGACTAGCGGAAGATACAATGAGCAGTACTTC. This codes for CSARQTSGRYNEQYF.

The chain combines TRBV12-3 or TRBV12-4 with TRBJ2-4, with 9 bases that match TRBD2. There are 17 residues in the CDR3. Trimming took 4 bases from V and 3 from J; bases not matched to a gene: 10. CDR3 loop: CASSSLGLAKIKNIQYF. The CDR3, as DNA: TGTGCCAGCAGTTCTCTGGGACTAGCCAAGATCAAAAACATTCAGTACTTC.

The chain combines TRBV10-3 with TRBJ1-2; a possible D gene is TRBD1 (5 bases). This CDR3 contains 15 residues. Germline lookup yields CDR1 ENHRY and CDR2 SYGVKD. V was cut by 4 bases and J by 6 bases, with 18 bases left in between. CDR3 in amino acids: CAISAQWGEEDGYTF. In DNA form, the CDR3 reads TGTGCCATCAGTGCCCAGTGGGGGGAAGAGGATGGCTACACCTTC.

J is TRBJ2-7 and V is TRBV18; 7 bases align to TRBD2. The J call may not be correct, given that the DNA end is closer to TRBJ2-5. This CDR3 has 16 residues. The germline V gene has CDR1 KGHSH and CDR2 LQKENI. The CDR3: CASSPPGGTQFGTQYF. CDR3 nucleotide sequence: TGTGCCAGCTCACCACCGGGAGGGACGCAGTTTGGGACCCAGTACTTC.